The text below deals with one T cell receptor beta chain. Germline CDR1 reads SEHNR; CDR2 reads FQNEAQ (reference sequence). V was cut by 6 bases and J by 5 bases, with 10 bases left in between. This CDR3 has 12 residues. The data were obtained in a study of shared clonotypes between healthy human individuals. Repertoires were generated with immunoSEQ multiplex PCR, while TCRdb's copy carries only in-frame clones and drops some. The sample lists roughly 700,000 clones, about 90% occurring once. This chain uses TRBV7-9 with TRBJ2-5; D unclear. This clonotype was sampled from a young man in good health. Some clones in this sample may be carry-over from other donors' samples. Sample: memory CD8+ T cells from PBMCs. Subset indicated: CD45RO+ cells pooled with CCR7-negative TemRA cells. CDR3 DNA: TGTGCCAGCAGACTAATCAGGGAGACCCAGTACTTC. It is translated as CASRLIRETQYF.